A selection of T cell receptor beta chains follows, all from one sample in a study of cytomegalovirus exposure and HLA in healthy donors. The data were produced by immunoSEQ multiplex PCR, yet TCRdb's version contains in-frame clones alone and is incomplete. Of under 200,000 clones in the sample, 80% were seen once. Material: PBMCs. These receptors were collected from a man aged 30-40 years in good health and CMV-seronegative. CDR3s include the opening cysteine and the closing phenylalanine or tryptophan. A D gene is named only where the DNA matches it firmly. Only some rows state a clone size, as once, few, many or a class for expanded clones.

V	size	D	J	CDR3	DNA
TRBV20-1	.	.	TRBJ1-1	CSARGASNSFF	TGCAGTGCTAGAGGGGCGTCGAATTCTTTCTTT
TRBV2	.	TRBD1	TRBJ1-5	CASSWTGDNQPQHF	TGTGCCAGCTCCTGGACAGGCGATAATCAGCCCCAGCATTTT
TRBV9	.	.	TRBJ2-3	CASSVGRRDTQYF	TGTGCCAGCAGCGTAGGTAGGAGAGATACGCAGTATTTT
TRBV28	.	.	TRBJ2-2	CASKTNRRLNTGELFF	TGTGCCAGCAAAACAAACAGGCGGTTGAACACCGGGGAGCTGTTTTTT
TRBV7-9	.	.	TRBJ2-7	CASSRSSSSSYEQYF	TGTGCCAGCAGCCGTTCCTCATCGAGCTCCTACGAGCAGTACTTC
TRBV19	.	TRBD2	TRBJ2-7	CASRWREDSYEQYF	TGTGCCAGTAGATGGCGGGAGGACTCCTACGAGCAGTACTTC
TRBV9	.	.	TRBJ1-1	CASSAVGQRDTEAFF	TGTGCCAGCAGCGCCGTCGGACAGAGAGACACTGAAGCTTTCTTT
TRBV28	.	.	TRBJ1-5	CASSRGSQHF	TGTGCCAGCAGTAGGGGGTCCCAGCATTTT
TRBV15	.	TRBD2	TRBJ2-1	CATSRETSGNNEQFF	TGTGCCACCAGCAGAGAGACTAGCGGGAACAATGAGCAGTTCTTC
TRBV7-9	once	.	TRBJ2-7	CASSPGGYYEQYF	TGTGCCAGCAGCCCCGGCGGGTATTACGAGCAGTACTTC
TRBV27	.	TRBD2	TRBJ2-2	CASKGAGGPGELFF	TGTGCCAGCAAAGGAGCGGGAGGGCCCGGGGAGCTGTTTTTT
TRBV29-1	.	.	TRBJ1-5	CSVGAQGNQPQHF	TGCAGCGTTGGGGCACAGGGCAATCAGCCCCAGCATTTT
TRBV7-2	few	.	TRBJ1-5	CASSLPGQFTSNQPQHF	TGTGCCAGCAGCCTACCAGGACAGTTTACTAGCAATCAGCCCCAGCATTTT
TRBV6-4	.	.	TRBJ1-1	CASSVTPELAFF	TGTGCCAGCAGTGTGACACCCGAGCTAGCTTTCTTT
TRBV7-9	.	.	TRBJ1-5	CASSLEGSGNQPQHF	TGTGCCAGCAGCTTAGAAGGGTCAGGGAATCAGCCCCAGCATTTT
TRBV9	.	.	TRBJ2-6	CASSPSPGTRYSGANVLTF	TGTGCCAGCAGCCCTAGTCCCGGGACACGTTACTCTGGGGCCAACGTCCTGACTTTC
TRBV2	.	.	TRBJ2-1	CASSPTIQGREFF	TGTGCCAGCAGCCCTACTATCCAGGGGAGGGAGTTCTTC
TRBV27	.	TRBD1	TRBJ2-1	CASSLQGARGNEQFF	TGTGCCAGCAGTCTACAGGGGGCGCGAGGCAATGAGCAGTTCTTC
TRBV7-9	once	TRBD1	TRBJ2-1	CASSPTGIEQFF	TGTGCCAGCAGCCCGACAGGGATTGAGCAGTTCTTC
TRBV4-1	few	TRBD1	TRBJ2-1	CASSGTGDNEQFF	TGCGCCAGCAGCGGCACAGGGGACAATGAGCAGTTCTTC
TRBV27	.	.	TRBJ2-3	CASSEGVTSTDTQYF	TGTGCCAGCAGTGAAGGGGTCACTAGCACAGATACGCAGTATTTT
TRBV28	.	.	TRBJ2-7	CASKVRGDEQYF	TGTGCCAGCAAGGTCAGGGGGGACGAGCAGTACTTC
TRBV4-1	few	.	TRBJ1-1	CASSPFPMAEAFF	TGCGCCAGCAGCCCCTTCCCAATGGCCGAAGCTTTCTTT
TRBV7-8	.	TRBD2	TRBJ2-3	CATTGLADRTDTQYF	TGTGCCACCACAGGACTAGCAGACCGCACAGATACGCAGTATTTT
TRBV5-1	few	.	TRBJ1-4	CASSNGQATNEKLFF	TGCGCCAGCAGCAACGGACAAGCAACTAATGAAAAACTGTTTTTT
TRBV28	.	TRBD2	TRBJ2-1	CASSRRGVERAKAGEQFF	TGTGCCAGCAGTCGCCGGGGGGTTGAGCGGGCTAAGGCTGGTGAGCAGTTCTTC
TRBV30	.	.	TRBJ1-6	CAWSVRGFDSPLHF	TGTGCCTGGAGTGTACGGGGATTTGATTCACCCCTCCACTTT
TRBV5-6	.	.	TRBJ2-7	CASSNAPHYEQYF	TGTGCCAGCAGTAACGCCCCCCACTACGAGCAGTACTTC
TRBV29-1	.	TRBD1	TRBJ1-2	CSVEDKVSGQSLYGYTF	TGCAGCGTTGAAGATAAGGTCTCGGGACAGTCCCTCTATGGCTACACCTTC
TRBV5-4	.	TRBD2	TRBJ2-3	CASSLNSGSGDTQYF	TGTGCCAGCAGCTTGAATAGCGGGAGTGGAGATACGCAGTATTTT
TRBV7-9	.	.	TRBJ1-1	CSSSLARGVGGTEAFF	TGTTCCAGCAGCTTAGCCCGGGGGGTGGGGGGCACTGAAGCTTTCTTT
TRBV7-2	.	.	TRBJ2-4	CASSGGWVAKNIQYF	TGTGCCAGCAGCGGGGGGTGGGTAGCCAAAAACATTCAGTACTTC
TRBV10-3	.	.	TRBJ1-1	CAISESVDGEAFF	TGTGCCATCAGTGAGTCGGTAGACGGGGAAGCTTTCTTT
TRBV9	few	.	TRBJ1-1	CASSVEVNTEAFF	TGTGCCAGCAGCGTGGAGGTTAACACTGAAGCTTTCTTT
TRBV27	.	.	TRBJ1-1	CASSLFGRHQRNTEAFF	TGTGCCAGCAGTTTATTTGGCCGACATCAGAGGAACACTGAAGCTTTCTTT
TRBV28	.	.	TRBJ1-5	CASSSPSHRLENQPQHF	TGTGCCAGCAGCTCCCCCTCTCACAGGCTCGAGAATCAGCCCCAGCATTTT
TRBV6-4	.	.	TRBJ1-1	CASRMGADTEAFF	TGTGCCAGCAGAATGGGGGCGGACACTGAAGCTTTCTTT
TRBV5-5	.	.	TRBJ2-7	CASRQGPPPYEQYF	TGTGCCAGCAGGCAGGGGCCGCCGCCCTACGAGCAGTACTTC
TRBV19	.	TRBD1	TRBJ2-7	CASSIGQGAGKQYF	TGTGCCAGTAGTATCGGACAGGGGGCCGGTAAGCAGTACTTC
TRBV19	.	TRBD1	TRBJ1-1	CASSPRTGGRGTEAFF	TGTGCCAGTAGCCCACGGACAGGGGGAAGAGGGACTGAAGCTTTCTTT
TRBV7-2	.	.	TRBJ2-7	CASSPVPGDPTHEQYF	TGTGCCAGCAGCCCAGTCCCCGGGGATCCTACCCACGAGCAGTACTTC
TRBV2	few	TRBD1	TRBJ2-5	CASSETGQGEETQYF	TGTGCCAGCAGTGAAACTGGACAGGGAGAGGAGACCCAGTACTTC
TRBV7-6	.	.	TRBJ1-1	CASSLDSNTEAFF	TGTGCCAGCAGCTTAGACTCGAACACTGAAGCTTTCTTT
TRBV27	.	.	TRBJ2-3	CASNLIAATDTQYF	TGTGCCAGCAACCTTATCGCGGCAACAGATACGCAGTATTTT
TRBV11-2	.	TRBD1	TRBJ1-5	CASSQGQIPKQPQHF	TGTGCCAGCAGCCAGGGACAGATCCCGAAGCAGCCCCAGCATTTT
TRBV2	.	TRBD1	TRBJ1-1	CASRKSQGLGTEAFF	TGTGCCAGCAGGAAATCACAGGGGTTAGGCACTGAAGCTTTCTTT
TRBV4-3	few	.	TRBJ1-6	CASSKEGADNSPLHF	TGCGCCAGCAGCAAGGAGGGAGCGGATAATTCACCCCTCCACTTT
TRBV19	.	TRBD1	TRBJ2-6	CASNFGQGRLLGANVLTF	TGTGCCAGTAACTTCGGACAGGGGCGGCTGCTTGGGGCCAACGTCCTGACTTTC
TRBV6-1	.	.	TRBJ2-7	CASSANSGTYEQYF	TGTGCCAGCAGCGCAAATAGCGGAACCTACGAGCAGTACTTC
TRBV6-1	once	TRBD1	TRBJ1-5	CASSRGTFSNQPQHF	TGTGCCAGCAGCAGGGGGACTTTTAGCAATCAGCCCCAGCATTTT
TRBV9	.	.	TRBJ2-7	CASSRLGYSYEQYF	TGTGCCAGCAGCCGGCTCGGGTATTCCTACGAGCAGTACTTC
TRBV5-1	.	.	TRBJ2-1	CASSPTPSQGNEQFF	TGCGCCAGCAGCCCTACACCCTCACAGGGCAATGAGCAGTTCTTC
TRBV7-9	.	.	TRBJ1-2	CASSAQGLPNYGYTF	TGTGCCAGCAGCGCGCAGGGTTTACCTAACTATGGCTACACCTTC
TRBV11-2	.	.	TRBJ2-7	CASSLDGAFDGSEQYF	TGTGCCAGCAGCTTAGATGGGGCCTTCGACGGCTCCGAGCAGTACTTC
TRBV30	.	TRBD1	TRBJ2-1	CAWSAHRGPLNEQFF	TGTGCCTGGAGTGCACACAGGGGGCCCCTCAATGAGCAGTTCTTC
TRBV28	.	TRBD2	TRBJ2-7	CASSLFTSGTFNF	TGTGCCAGCAGTTTATTTACTAGCGGGACGTTTAACTTC
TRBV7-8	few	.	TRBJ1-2	CASSFRTAYGYTF	TGTGCCAGCAGCTTCCGGACAGCCTATGGCTACACCTTC
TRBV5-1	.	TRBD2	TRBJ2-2	CASSSRTSGSLGTGELFF	TGCGCCAGCAGCAGCCGGACTAGCGGGAGCTTGGGCACCGGGGAGCTGTTTTTT
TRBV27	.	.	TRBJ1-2	CASSLERGYGYTF	TGTGCCAGCAGTTTAGAGAGGGGGTATGGCTACACCTTC